These 10 T cell receptor beta chains originate from one sample sequenced in a study of T cell responses to AZD1222 COVID-19 vaccine. Profiling relied on immunoSEQ multiplex PCR, and the TCRdb table lists in-frame clones only, not all of them. The sample includes about 55,000 clones, roughly 85% seen only once; the top ten take roughly 4%. The sample was peripheral blood, taken on day 0 of AZD1222 vaccination. These receptors were taken from an adult in good health.

This chain uses TRBV19 with TRBJ1-5; D is undetermined. Germline-derived CDR1 and CDR2 are LNHDA and SQIVND (reference sequence). CDR3 length: 15 residues. V was trimmed by 1 base and J by 1 base, leaving 8 bases between them. CDR3 nucleotides: TGTGCCAGTAGTATAGGCGGGCGGAGCAATCAGCCCCAGCATTTT. Its translation is CASSIGGRSNQPQHF.

The V gene is TRBV11-2, the J gene TRBJ2-1, with 10 bases that match TRBD2. The CDR3 consists of 14 residues. In germline, CDR1 is SGHAT, CDR2 FQNNGV. J gave up 15 bases and V 0 bases, and 8 bases lay outside the gene matches. The CDR3 DNA sequence: TGTGCCAGCAGCTTAGATCCGGGGACTAGCGTCCCGTTCTTC. Translating it yields CASSLDPGTSVPFF. Full variable domain (rest looked up from reference TRBV11-2 and TRBJ2-1): EAGVAQSPRYKIIEKRQSVAFWCNPISGHATLYWYQQILGQGPKLLIQFQNNGVVDDSQLPKDRFSAERLKGVDSTLKIQPAKLEDSAVYLCASSLDPGTSVPFFGPGTRLTVL.

The chain uses TRBV30 and TRBJ1-2; 7 bases are a match to TRBD1. The CDR3 sequence is 14 residues long. The trim removed 0 bases at V and 6 bases at J, leaving 7 bases unmatched. Germline V gene lookup returns CDR1 GTSNPN and CDR2 SVGIG (reference sequence). CDR3 loop: CAWSVLGTENGYTF. The CDR3 DNA is TGTGCCTGGAGTGTACTCGGGACAGAAAATGGCTACACCTTC.

The chain carries TRBV6-5 and TRBJ1-1; perhaps TRBD1 as D (6 bases). With 7 bases removed from V and 6 bases from J, the gap between germline ends came to 21 bases. The CDR3 consists of 15 residues. Germline CDR1 MNHEY, CDR2 SVGAGI. The CDR3 is CASTPRRGGPSEAFF. CDR3 coding DNA: TGTGCCAGCACCCCACGGAGAGGGGGACCATCTGAAGCTTTCTTT.

CDR3 sequence: CASSPIGQGNQPQHF. CDR3 in DNA: TGTGCCAGCAGTCCAATCGGACAGGGAAATCAGCCCCAGCATTTT. V is TRBV6-5 and J is TRBJ1-5, with 8 bases fitting TRBD1. Germline V gives CDR1 MNHEY, CDR2 SVGAGI. This CDR3 region has 15 residues. J lost 4 bases, V lost 5 bases, and 7 bases had no gene match.

This chain links TRBV4-3 with TRBJ2-7, with TRBD1 identical over 8 bases. The CDR3 covers 15 residues. The germline CDR1 and CDR2 sequences are LGHNA and YSLEER. Trimming removed 0 bases from V and 4 bases from J; junction bases left unmatched: 5. CDR3 sequence reads: CASSQDKGTGYEQYF. The CDR3 DNA is TGCGCCAGCAGCCAAGATAAGGGGACAGGTTACGAGCAGTACTTC.

The chain carries TRBV19 and TRBJ1-5, with no clear D. There are 16 residues in the CDR3. Germline V gives CDR1 LNHDA, CDR2 SQIVND (reference sequence). V dropped 0 bases and J dropped 1 base, with 10 bases sitting between them. In DNA, the CDR3 is TGTGCCAGTAGTATAGATCAGGCGACGAGCAATCAGCCCCAGCATTTT. It is translated as CASSIDQATSNQPQHF.

The chain has TRBV4-2 and TRBJ1-1, with 7 positions matching TRBD1. This CDR3 spans 16 amino acids. V was pared by 0 bases and J by 5 bases, with 9 bases of the junction left unmatched. Per the germline V gene, CDR1 is LGHNA and CDR2 is YNFKEQ. The CDR3 reads CASSQEGVAGGTEAFF. The DNA for the CDR3 is TGTGCCAGCAGCCAAGAGGGGGTGGCAGGGGGGACTGAAGCTTTCTTT.

Here the CDR3 DNA reads TGTGCCAGCAGCCAAATCAAAAGGACAGGGGATAATTCACCCCTCCACTTT. Its protein product is CASSQIKRTGDNSPLHF. The chain joins TRBV7-8 to TRBJ1-6, with 9 bases matching TRBD1. This CDR3 is built from 17 residues. V was clipped by 5 bases and J by 5 bases; unmatched bases: 10. Germline CDR1 reads SGHVS; CDR2 reads FQNEAQ. Full variable domain (outside the CDR3, taken from reference TRBV7-8 and TRBJ1-6): GAGVSQSPRYKVAKRGQDVALRCDPISGHVSLFWYQQALGQGPEFLTYFQNEAQLDKSGLPSDRFFAERPEGSVSTLKIQRTQQEDSAVYLCASSQIKRTGDNSPLHFGNGTRLTVT.

This chain joins TRBV6-5 and TRBJ1-2; TRBD1 is a possible D gene (5 bases). Trimming shortened V by 6 bases and J by 3 bases, and 11 bases separated the two germline ends. Germline loops: CDR1 MNHEY, CDR2 SVGAGI. The CDR3 runs 13 residues. CDR3 amino acids: CASRQTGDYGYTF. As DNA, the CDR3 is TGTGCCAGCAGGCAAACGGGGGACTATGGCTACACCTTC.